This is a list of T cell receptor beta chains from one sample in a study of T-cell reconstitution after alpha-beta-depleted transplantation in children. One entry per CDR3 protein, called by TCRdb with MiXCR from the PCR reads. The sample records around 300,000 distinct CDR3 sequences, around 9.1% being singletons. The sample here was PBMCs, taken before TCRalphabeta/CD19-depleted stem cell transplant. All receptors derive from a boy less than two years old with acute myeloid leukemia, due to receive a stem cell transplant. Each CDR3 is given with its conserved first and last residue. D genes are given only for firm matches. Expanded clones are given a class, and other clones once, few, many or no size at all.

size	D	V	J	CDR3	DNA
.	.	TRBV18	TRBJ1-5	CASSPGEPGQPQHF	TGTGCCAGCTCACCGGGAGAGCCCGGTCAGCCCCAGCATTTT
few	TRBD2	TRBV20-1	TRBJ2-3	CSARTGRGVVDTQYF	TGCAGTGCGAGAACGGGGCGGGGGGTGGTAGATACGCAGTATTTT
.	TRBD1	TRBV7-6	TRBJ1-5	CASSLDGTGSNQPQHF	TGTGCCAGCAGCTTAGACGGGACAGGAAGCAATCAGCCCCAGCATTTT
many	.	TRBV5-1	TRBJ2-3	CASSLGLRGGTDTQYF	TGCGCCAGCAGCCTTGGTCTTCGGGGTGGGACAGATACGCAGTATTTT
many	.	TRBV19	TRBJ2-7	CASSIRSRESSYEQYF	TGTGCCAGTAGTATCAGGAGCAGGGAGAGCTCCTACGAGCAGTACTTC
many	.	TRBV6-5	TRBJ2-7	CASSPGIPYEQYF	TGTGCCAGCAGTCCCGGGATCCCCTACGAGCAGTACTTC
.	.	TRBV7-8	TRBJ2-7	CASSFGLSCEQYF	TGTGCCAGCAGCTTTGGGCTCTCCTGCGAGCAGTACTTC
few	.	TRBV12-3/TRBV12-4	TRBJ2-1	CASSLHRGLNEQFF	TGTGCCAGCAGTTTACATCGGGGACTCAATGAGCAGTTCTTC
many	.	TRBV20-1	TRBJ2-5	CSARVIGQETQYF	TGCAGTGCTAGAGTCATAGGGCAAGAGACCCAGTACTTC
many	.	TRBV12-3/TRBV12-4	TRBJ1-6	CASRRNSPLHF	TGTGCCAGCAGGCGTAATTCACCCCTCCACTTT
many	.	TRBV28	TRBJ1-5	CASSLSGYSNQPQHF	TGTGCCAGCAGTTTATCAGGGTATAGCAATCAGCCCCAGCATTTT
few	.	TRBV24-1	TRBJ2-4	CATSVGPQGNIQYF	TGTGCCACCAGTGTGGGGCCACAGGGAAACATTCAGTACTTC
many	TRBD1	TRBV7-3	TRBJ2-3	CASSLPGQGADTQYF	TGTGCCAGCAGCTTACCGGGACAGGGGGCAGATACGCAGTATTTT
many	TRBD2	TRBV6-1	TRBJ2-7	CASSEVSGDSKSKYF	TGTGCCAGCAGTGAAGTTAGCGGGGACTCTAAGTCGAAGTACTTC
many	.	TRBV28	TRBJ2-3	CASSLRLYTQYF	TGTGCCAGCAGTCTCCGACTTTATACGCAGTATTTT
.	TRBD2	TRBV24-1	TRBJ2-3	CATSDLGLAGVGSPDTQYF	TGTGCCACCAGTGATTTGGGCCTAGCGGGAGTAGGAAGCCCAGATACGCAGTATTTT
many	TRBD2	TRBV12-3/TRBV12-4	TRBJ2-5	CASSWGLAGKTQYF	TGTGCCAGCAGTTGGGGACTAGCGGGAAAGACCCAGTACTTC
.	TRBD2	TRBV11-2	TRBJ2-3	CASSLKGTSGRHTQYF	TGTGCCAGCAGCTTAAAGGGGACTAGCGGGAGACATACGCAGTATTTT
.	TRBD1	TRBV20-1	TRBJ2-1	CSARPGTHRGSYNEQFF	TGCAGTGCTAGACCCGGCACCCACAGGGGCTCCTACAATGAGCAGTTCTTC
many	.	TRBV28	TRBJ2-7	CASSFRVHYEQYF	TGTGCCAGCAGTTTCAGGGTCCACTACGAGCAGTACTTC
many	.	TRBV11-1	TRBJ2-7	CASSFGTLPSYEQYF	TGTGCCAGCAGTTTTGGGACTCTCCCCTCCTACGAGCAGTACTTC
.	.	TRBV12-3/TRBV12-4	TRBJ2-3	CASSLWWRRSTDTQYF	TGTGCCAGCAGTTTATGGTGGCGAAGGAGCACAGATACGCAGTATTTT
many	.	TRBV9	TRBJ2-7	CASSVAGTLGDEQYF	TGTGCCAGCAGCGTAGCGGGGACTCTGGGGGACGAGCAGTACTTC
many	.	TRBV29-1	TRBJ2-3	CSVGSPPLRTDTQYF	TGCAGCGTTGGCAGTCCCCCTCTTCGAACAGATACGCAGTATTTT
many	TRBD2	TRBV7-2	TRBJ2-7	CASSTGLAGGQDEQYF	TGTGCCAGCAGCACGGGACTAGCGGGAGGACAAGACGAGCAGTACTTC